This TCR beta chain comes out of a study of blood T cells in healthy people across ages. A second PCR, run for roughly 7 to 11 cycles, used a sample-barcoded 5' primer plus a J-beta primer mix. Each CDR3 protein gets one entry after TCRdb re-called the 5' RACE reads with MiXCR. The sample lists around 1,000,000 distinct CDR3 sequences, under 30% seen once, with 0.65% to 0.75% in the top ten. This clonotype occurred a few times. The CDR3 covers 12 residues. Looked up from germline, CDR1 is ENHRY and CDR2 is SYGVKD. With 8 bases removed from V and 3 bases from J, the gap between germline ends came to 11 bases. These same data were also listed under a study on T cells of mothers and their children.

The chain links TRBV10-3 to TRBJ2-7; weak D call: TRBD2 (5 bases). Sequencing used blood. The sequence derives from a girl aged 2 to 9 in good health. The chain's CDR3 is CAIRLASYEQYF. The CDR3 nucleotides read TGTGCCATCCGGTTAGCGAGCTACGAGCAGTACTTC.